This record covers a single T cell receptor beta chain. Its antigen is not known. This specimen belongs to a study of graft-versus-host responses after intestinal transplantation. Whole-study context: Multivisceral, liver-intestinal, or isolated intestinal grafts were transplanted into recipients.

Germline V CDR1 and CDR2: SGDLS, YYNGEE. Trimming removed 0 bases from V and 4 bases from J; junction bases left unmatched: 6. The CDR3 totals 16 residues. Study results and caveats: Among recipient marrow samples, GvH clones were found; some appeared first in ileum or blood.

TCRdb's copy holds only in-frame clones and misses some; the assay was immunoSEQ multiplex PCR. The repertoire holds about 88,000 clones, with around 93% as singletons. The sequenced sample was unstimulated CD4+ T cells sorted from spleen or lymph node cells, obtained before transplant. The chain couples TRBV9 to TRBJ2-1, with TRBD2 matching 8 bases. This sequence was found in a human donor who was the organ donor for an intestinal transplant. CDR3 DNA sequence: TGTGCCAGCAGCGTAGGAGGTAGCGGGGATTACAATGAGCAGTTCTTC. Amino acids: CASSVGGSGDYNEQFF. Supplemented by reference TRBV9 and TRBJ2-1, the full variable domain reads DSGVTQTPKHLITATGQRVTLRCSPRSGDLSVYWYQQSLDQGLQFLIQYYNGEERAKGNILERFSAQQFPDLHSELNLSSLELGDSALYFCASSVGGSGDYNEQFFGPGTRLTVL.